This T cell receptor beta chain derives from a study of T-cell reconstitution after alpha-beta-depleted transplantation in children. Regarding the study as a whole: Several hundred expanded graft clones reportedly gave rise to the alpha-beta T cells present about two months after transplant. The main origin of T-cell counts and diversity one year after transplant was newly produced T cells.

About this clonotype itself: Its specificity is unknown.

As it was prepared, the TCRbeta library received unique molecular identifiers. MiXCR, run by TCRdb on the PCR reads, gives a single entry per CDR3 protein. The sample includes 750,000 to 950,000 distinct CDR3 sequences, around 15% of them seen just once. This sequence originates from a male patient aged 10 to 17 who had a stem cell transplant for acute lymphoblastic leukemia, so the T cells may come from the graft donor. The sample was PBMCs, mostly from graft donor cells, taken 360 days after TCRalphabeta/CD19-depleted stem cell transplant.

The CDR3 region is CASSQQWWGETQYF. For the CDR3, the DNA is TGCGCCAGCAGCCAGCAGTGGTGGGGGGAGACCCAGTACTTC. J is TRBJ2-5 and V is TRBV4-1; perhaps D is TRBD1 or TRBD2 (5 bases each). V dropped 3 bases and J dropped 5 bases, with 13 bases sitting between them. This CDR3 spans 14 amino acids. Germline V gene lookup returns CDR1 MGHRA and CDR2 YSYEKL.